The T cell receptor beta chain described here comes from a study of cytomegalovirus exposure and HLA in healthy donors (dated by TCRdb to the late 2010s). About the investigation overall: An earlier analysis of some 500 of the donors reported more than 250 Gb of sequence data and around 120 million unique TCR beta sequences from some 180 million T cells. Roughly 300 gigabases of sequencing data and 78 million or so unique TCR sequences were included in an early release covering about 620 HLA-typed donors. The genetic ancestry cluster associated with self-reported Caucasian donors included around 76% of the roughly 400 genotyped donors. The study aimed to test whether cataloging public T cell receptors could reveal signatures of past pathogen exposure. The T cell repertoires of 666 subjects were profiled by immunosequencing and related to cytomegalovirus serostatus. A separate validation cohort of 100 to 150 different subjects was used in addition to the 666-subject first cohort. To predict cytomegalovirus infection status, the study brought together high-throughput TCR immunosequencing, statistical association of individual TCRs with disease status, and machine learning. A later analysis re-analyzed previously published TCR beta repertoires from 500 to 700 donors and added high-resolution HLA genotyping to study TCR occurrence patterns. In the later analysis, no new phenotypic data were used to find candidate immune exposures; instead, reliance was placed on TCR beta sequences and their occurrence across donors. To decide whether each TCR beta V gene segment behaved as functional or pseudogenic, an earlier analysis of some 580 of the donors relied on high-throughput TCR beta sequencing. Donor age, sex, ethnicity and CMV serostatus were compiled alongside the repertoire data. Genome-wide SNP genotypes for about three fifths of the roughly 670 donors were used in a later genetic analysis, which treated that subset as a discovery cohort. All discovery cohort repertoires had been generated on a single sequencing platform. Both class I and class II loci were covered by HLA typing, at four-digit resolution. The number of typed donors differed by locus: about 620-630 for A, B, C, DRB1 and DQB1; approximately 520 for DQA1; 600 to 610 for DPA1; and some 450 for DPB1. Roughly five DR-DQ haplotypes were handled as single units for association and clustering, since linkage in the cohort was strong. Among roughly 370 genotyped donors of the cohort, an average of about 240,000 unique TCR beta nucleotide sequences were sequenced per donor, around 20% of them non-productive. Summary of the overall study and its limitations: Most CMV-associated TCR beta chains appeared to be HLA-restricted in a later analysis, and the HLA associations seemed to be driven largely by CMV exposure. Strong co-occurrence of HLA alleles, especially DR and DQ, made assigning TCR associations to individual alleles difficult. Linkage disequilibrium might explain the correlated functional status among segregating V segments, but an unknown experimental factor could not be excluded. Because counts were too low, around 17 rarely observed V segments, including chromosome 9 orphons, were left out of the earlier analysis of over 550 of the donors. Because HLA typing was unavailable for some donors at each locus, only the typed subset was used in association tests. The 87-base-pair reads could not distinguish some IMGT-functional V segments, including TRBV6-2 and TRBV6-3, so those segments were excluded. In a later analysis, several top co-occurrence clusters were reported to appear linked to parvovirus B19, influenza, CMV and Epstein-Barr virus. While some public TCRs were present in many individuals, most TCR sequences turned up only very rarely across donors. A few of the identified cytomegalovirus-associated TCR beta chains were confirmed in vitro to be specific for cytomegalovirus antigens. In a later analysis, HLA-associated TCR beta chains were found to be more clonally expanded and to have lower generation probabilities than equally common non-associated chains. In this cohort, only TCR beta chains were sequenced, and detectable features were limited by the absence of alpha or paired-chain data. A further reported finding was that TCR beta sequences accurately predicted the HLA-A and HLA-B alleles for most subjects in the first cohort. Sequencing depth was assumed to be roughly uniform across donors in the presence/absence analyses, though that assumption may not hold. An association between a missense DCLRE1C variant and V-gene and J-gene trimming of TCR beta chains was found in a later genetic analysis and replicated in an independent cohort. In a later genetic analysis, fewer N-insertions in productive TCRs were reported among donors in an Asian-associated ancestry cluster than the approximately 710-donor mean. In an earlier analysis of about 540 of the donors, most TCR beta V segments were observed in productive rearrangements about 87% or about 30% of the time, broadly matching IMGT annotations. In a later analysis, around 15,000 TCR beta sequences were associated with specific HLA alleles at a false discovery rate of 0.05. According to the authors, the approach could potentially be generalized to other disease states and immunological phenotypes. In the study, around 150 TCR beta chains were listed as associated with cytomegalovirus. A group of highly shared sequence variants was considered likely to be a technical artifact of the sequencing pipeline. A later analysis found that TCR association rates varied across HLA loci, with DRB1 alleles showing the most associated TCRs and HLA-C alleles the fewest. Immune exposure information for the cohort was limited to CMV serostatus. The classifier was reported to diagnose cytomegalovirus status with high specificity and sensitivity in both the original cohort and the validation cohort.

Taken from the germline V gene, the CDR1 and CDR2 loops are SQVTM and ANQGSEA. Trimming leaves V shorter by 3 bases and J shorter by 1 base, with the junction holding 0 bases beyond the gene matches. From the cysteine through the phenylalanine, the CDR3 covers 13 amino acids. Of the read, only the CDR3 DNA is kept; its 39 bases are in frame from base 1. As for this clone: Its antigen remains undetermined. No much larger clonotype is one base removed from it; base qualities were not supplied. This sample also contains other DNA sequences that code for the same CDR3.

The cohort consisted of hundreds of healthy bone marrow donors. At the time of sampling, every cohort member was nominally healthy, though immune exposures that went unrecorded were likely present. CMV serostatus was positive for more than 250 and negative for about half of the roughly 700 cohort members, and was not recorded for this donor. A peripheral blood sample was collected from each donor, and TCR beta sequencing was performed on peripheral blood mononuclear cells. The Qiagen DNeasy Blood Extraction Kit was used to extract genomic DNA from the blood cell samples. The receptor library was made with the immunoSEQ multiplex PCR assay. A mixture of 60 forward primers for TCR Vbeta segments and 13 reverse primers for TCR Jbeta segments was used in the multiplex PCR. The CDR3 region of rearranged TCR beta genes was amplified from genomic DNA by a multiplex PCR assay. The Illumina HiSeq System was used to sequence the amplified TCR beta libraries as 87-base-pair reads. Turning to the authors' computational methods: A later analysis counted around 72 million unique TCR beta chains across the 640 or so repertoires, and roughly 11 million of these chains were shared by at least two donors. Raw reads were error-corrected and collapsed into unique sequences with a nearest-neighbor algorithm that merged closely related sequences to remove PCR and sequencing errors. CDR3 sequences were aligned to IMGT reference sequences to assign V, D and J gene segments. For a sequence to be retained, a match of at least six nucleotides was required to both a V gene segment and a J gene segment. Rearrangements were classified as productive when the CDR3 lacked stop codons and remained in frame with V and J, and all other rearrangements were classified as non-productive. CDR3 was defined by IMGT convention, running from the second conserved V-encoded cysteine to the conserved J-encoded phenylalanine. In an earlier analysis of around 570 of the donors, sequences lacking an unambiguous match to a single V gene segment were excluded. In an earlier analysis of approximately 550 of the donors, V segments were called functional above 56.7% productive rearrangements and were called segregating when the between-donor standard deviation exceeded 5%. To diagnose cytomegalovirus status from the catalog of TCR beta chain sequences, a statistical classification framework was built. V and J gene assignment, in a later analysis, came from comparing TCR nucleotide sequences with IMGT/GENE-DB human TR gene sequences. The TCRdist pipeline was used in a later analysis to assign CDR3 sequences and most-parsimonious VDJ recombination scenarios. In a later analysis, each TCR beta chain was defined by its CDR3 amino acid sequence together with its V-gene family, and reads without a unique V-gene family were excluded. In a later analysis, 450 to 600 highly shared, low-generation-probability nucleotide sequences were removed to address suspected cross-contamination and a sequencing artifact. In a later analysis, a clonal expansion index was calculated for each public chain from normalized within-repertoire ranks of inferred template counts. Generation probabilities in a later analysis came from a VDJ recombination model fitted to out-of-frame rearrangements, and those results were checked against IGoR. In a later analysis, TCR-TCR, TCR-HLA and TCR-CMV co-occurrence was scored with hypergeometric tests, and a repertoire-size bias correction was applied to TCR pairs. A later analysis estimated false discovery rates by permuting HLA or CMV assignments 20 times. In a later analysis, co-occurring TCRs were grouped using DBSCAN, and TCRdist sequence similarity was added for clustering within HLA-allele-positive subsets. Repertoires with fewer than 30,000 or more than 120,000 public chains, plus five repertoires with anomalous nucleotide sharing, were excluded from co-occurrence clustering. Imported from immuneACCESS, the table was reduced by TCRdb to in-frame sequences with V and J called. These copies leave out some clones; in studies compared against another copy, an unresolved V gene accounts for under half, and the cause of the remainder is not known. V, J and clone size derive from that table, while D and trimming were established from the DNA sequence. Counted in this sample were over 200,000 clones; more than 75% of them appeared once. The ten largest clones capture 1% to 1.5% of the sample.

Here the chain combines TRBV29-1 and TRBJ2-3; 8 of the junction bases match TRBD2. This TCR was sampled from a human donor in good health. Source material: PBMCs. The CDR3 in this case is CSVDSGGTDTQYF. The DNA is as follows: TGCAGCGTTGATAGCGGGGGCACAGATACGCAGTATTTT.